Given below is one T cell receptor (beta chain) in context. What it recognizes is unknown. These data belong to a study of T cell responses to AZD1222 COVID-19 vaccine. Method: immunoSEQ multiplex PCR; TCRdb's copy keeps in-frame clones and lacks some. Of 110,000 to 150,000 clones detected, about 92% appear once; the ten largest clones hold roughly 3.5%. Findings and caveats of the study: Repertoires were collected only later (after the peak T cell response had occurred). Increases in Spike-specific TCR breadth and depth were seen after two AZD1222 doses. Baseline antibody screening turned up just a handful of seropositive AZD1222 recipients.

Combined were second doses at about 4 or about 12 weeks. Sequencing used peripheral blood, obtained 28 days after the second AZD1222 dose. This sequence originates from an adult who received the AZD1222 COVID-19 vaccine.

The CDR3 loop reads CASSLVANTEAFF. For the CDR3, the DNA is TGTGCCAGCAGTTTAGTGGCTAACACTGAAGCTTTCTTT. The chain combines TRBV28 with TRBJ1-1; D unclear. CDR1 and CDR2 (germline): MDHEN, SYDVKM. V shed 2 bases and J shed 2 bases, with 6 bases lying between them. This CDR3 comprises 13 residues.